This is a list of T cell receptor beta chains from one sample in a study of shared clonotypes between healthy human individuals. Libraries were prepared by immunoSEQ multiplex PCR; TCRdb keeps only in-frame clonotypes and omits some of them. Among 2 million to 2.5 million clones listed, just under 95% were seen once. The sequencing sample was made of naive CD4+ T cells from PBMCs. The receptor set was obtained from a man between 18 and 29 years old in good health. Some clones in this sample may be carry-over from other donors' samples. The CDR3 runs from the conserved cysteine through the conserved F or W. Each record gives: J gene, clone size, V gene, D gene, CDR3 DNA, CDR3 protein. D genes are given only for firm matches. Clone size is given for some rows only: seen once, a few or many times, or a class if the clone is expanded.

>TRBJ1-1|-|TRBV5-1|TRBD1
TGCGCCAGCAGCTTACAGGGGTCGGTCACTGAAGCTTTCTTT
CASSLQGSVTEAFF
>TRBJ2-5|-|TRBV19|TRBD1
TGTGCCAGTAGTATAGGTGTGACAGGGGGGGAAGAGACCCAGTACTTC
CASSIGVTGGEETQYF
>TRBJ1-5|-|TRBV5-1|-
TGCGCCAGCAGCCAGGAAGGGGTTCAGCCCCAGCATTTT
CASSQEGVQPQHF
>TRBJ2-5|-|TRBV5-4|TRBD2
TGTGCCAGCAGCTTTGGGACTAGTGCTTTGTTTCGAGAGACCCAGTACTTC
CASSFGTSALFRETQYF
>TRBJ2-1|once|TRBV11-2|TRBD2
TGTGCCAGCAGCTTAGATTTGGGAAGCGGGAAGGTCGAGGAGCAGTTCTTC
CASSLDLGSGKVEEQFF
>TRBJ1-1|-|TRBV6-5|-
TGTGCCAGCATGACAGATACGAACACTGAAGCTTTCTTT
CASMTDTNTEAFF
>TRBJ2-7|-|TRBV6-6|TRBD2
TGTGCCAGCAGTTACTCGACTAGCGCTTACTACGAGCAGTACTTC
CASSYSTSAYYEQYF
>TRBJ2-7|-|TRBV6-1|TRBD2
TGTGCCAGCAGTCTTAGCGGGAGCAAGTCCCACGAGCAGTACTTC
CASSLSGSKSHEQYF
>TRBJ2-1|-|TRBV19|-
TGTGCCAGTAGTCCCGCCTCCACAAGGAGCTCCTACAATGAGCAGTTCTTC
CASSPASTRSSYNEQFF
>TRBJ1-5|once|TRBV27|TRBD1
TGTGCCAGCAGTTCCGGGACAGGGGGCAGGATTGTAAATCAGCCCCAGCATTTT
CASSSGTGGRIVNQPQHF
>TRBJ2-5|-|TRBV25-1|-
TGTGCCAGCAGTGAAGAAGGACAGTGGAGGCAAGAGACCCAGTACTTC
CASSEEGQWRQETQYF
>TRBJ1-4|-|TRBV7-8|-
TGTGCCAGCAGCTTAGGCGGTAGGGAAAAACTGTTTTTT
CASSLGGREKLFF
>TRBJ1-2|-|TRBV28|-
TGTGCCAGCAGTTTAGCCCCCCAAGTTGTCTTC
CASSLAPQVVF
>TRBJ2-7|-|TRBV6-1|TRBD1
TGTGCCAGCAGTGGAGGATCGCTCCGGGACAGTTCCTACGAGCAGTACTTC
CASSGGSLRDSSYEQYF
>TRBJ2-7|-|TRBV4-2|-
TGTGCCAGCAGCCAAGCCCTCCTCCAGGCGGGCCCCGGCGAGCAGTACTTC
CASSQALLQAGPGEQYF
>TRBJ2-7|-|TRBV6-5|-
TGTGCCAGCAGTAAGCGACAACCCTACGAGCAGTACTTC
CASSKRQPYEQYF
>TRBJ1-2|few|TRBV30|-
TGTGCCTGGAGTTTGGGACTAGACTATGGCTACACCTTC
CAWSLGLDYGYTF
>TRBJ2-1|-|TRBV29-1|TRBD2
TGCAGCGTTTCTAGCGGGAGAAGCTACAATGAGCAGTTCTTC
CSVSSGRSYNEQFF
>TRBJ2-7|-|TRBV5-1|-
TGCGCCAGCAGCCGACTACGGGACTCCACCTACGAGCAGTACTTC
CASSRLRDSTYEQYF
>TRBJ2-2|-|TRBV19|TRBD1
TGTGCCAGTAGAAAGAAACCGGGACAGGCCTCGGGCGGGGAGCTGTTTTTT
CASRKKPGQASGGELFF
>TRBJ2-1|once|TRBV4-3|-
TGCGCCAGCAGCCAAGTCGGGCGTAGGTCCTACAATGAGCAGTTCTTC
CASSQVGRRSYNEQFF
>TRBJ2-3|-|TRBV27|-
TGTGCCAGCAGTTTCCAGCGGTCTAGCACAGATACGCAGTATTTT
CASSFQRSSTDTQYF
>TRBJ1-3|-|TRBV15|TRBD1
TGTGCCACCAGCAGAGCTGACAGGGGGCGTTTGGGCGCTGGAAACACCATATATTTT
CATSRADRGRLGAGNTIYF
>TRBJ2-1|-|TRBV20-1|-
TGCAGTGCCGGCGGGGATAATGAGCAGTTCTTC
CSAGGDNEQFF
>TRBJ2-1|-|TRBV12-5|-
TGTGCTAGTGGTTTTGCCAATGAGCAGTTCTTC
CASGFANEQFF
>TRBJ2-5|-|TRBV7-7|TRBD1
TGTGCCAGCAGCTTGACCGGGACAGGGGGGTTAGAGACCCAGTACTTC
CASSLTGTGGLETQYF
>TRBJ2-5|-|TRBV7-9|TRBD1
TGTGCCAGCAGCACCCGACAGGGGGCGTGGGGGACCCAGTACTTC
CASSTRQGAWGTQYF
>TRBJ1-2|-|TRBV7-8|-
TGTGCCAGCAGCTCCCCTTTGGGGCCCCGGGATGGCTACACCTTC
CASSSPLGPRDGYTF
>TRBJ2-3|-|TRBV25-1|-
TGTGCCAGCAGTGATGGTGGAGGGGGCTTCACAGATACGCAGTATTTT
CASSDGGGGFTDTQYF
>TRBJ2-4|once|TRBV6-1|-
TGTGCCAGCAGGGAGCCACTAGCCAAAAACATTCAGTACTTC
CASREPLAKNIQYF
>TRBJ1-3|-|TRBV6-5|-
TGTGCCAGCGGTAGAGCCTCTGGAAACACCATATATTTT
CASGRASGNTIYF
>TRBJ2-2|-|TRBV29-1|TRBD1
TGCAGCGTTGAGGAAGGGGGCATCGGGCTGTTTTTT
CSVEEGGIGLFF
>TRBJ2-2|-|TRBV9|TRBD2
TGTGCCAGCAGCCCCATCGGGACTAAAAACACCGGGGAGCTGTTTTTT
CASSPIGTKNTGELFF
>TRBJ2-5|-|TRBV10-3|TRBD1
TGTGCCATCAGCGACGACAGGGCACGTGGGGAGACCCAGTACTTC
CAISDDRARGETQYF
>TRBJ1-2|-|TRBV10-2|-
TGCGCCAGCGGGGCTGTAGCTAACTATGGCTACACCTTC
CASGAVANYGYTF
>TRBJ2-7|-|TRBV12-5|TRBD2
TGTGCTAGTGGTTTGGCGATAATCGGACTAGGAGGGTACGAGCAGTACTTC
CASGLAIIGLGGYEQYF
>TRBJ2-1|-|TRBV5-4|TRBD2
TGTGCCAGCAGCTTGGCCGGGGGAGGGGCTTACAATGAGCAGTTCTTC
CASSLAGGGAYNEQFF
>TRBJ2-1|-|TRBV7-3|-
TGTGCCAGCAGCTTTGCTGGAGTTGAGCAGTTCTTC
CASSFAGVEQFF
>TRBJ2-4|-|TRBV28|TRBD1
TGTGCCAGCGGAGACAGGGGCAAAAACATTCAGTACTTC
CASGDRGKNIQYF
>TRBJ2-7|-|TRBV6-5|-
TGTGCCAGCAGTTCCGACTACGAGCAGTACTTC
CASSSDYEQYF
>TRBJ1-2|-|TRBV14|TRBD1
TGTGCCAGCAGCCAAGATATAGGACAGGCACTGCAATCTACCTTC
CASSQDIGQALQSTF
>TRBJ1-3|-|TRBV18|-
TGTGCCAGCTCCCCAGGGGTGAGCTCTGGAAACACCATATATTTT
CASSPGVSSGNTIYF
>TRBJ2-3|-|TRBV6-1|TRBD2
TGTGCCAGCAGTGGGTCAAACGGGAGGAGCACAGATACGCAGTATTTT
CASSGSNGRSTDTQYF
>TRBJ2-7|-|TRBV28|TRBD1
TGTGCCATATCCGGACAGGGGACTTCCTACGAGCAGTACTTC
CAISGQGTSYEQYF
>TRBJ2-1|-|TRBV5-6|TRBD2
TGTGCCAGCAACCCGGTGGGGGGGGATGAGCAGTTCTTC
CASNPVGGDEQFF
>TRBJ2-3|-|TRBV28|TRBD2
TGTGCCAGCAGTCCACCCTTACCCCCGGGGGGTAGCACAGATACGCAGTATTTT
CASSPPLPPGGSTDTQYF
>TRBJ1-5|-|TRBV15|TRBD1
TGTGCCACCAGTGACCGGGACAGCTATCAGCCCCAGCATTTT
CATSDRDSYQPQHF
>TRBJ1-4|-|TRBV5-1|TRBD1
TGCGCCAGCAGCTTGAACAGGGGGGAAAAACTGTTTTTT
CASSLNRGEKLFF
>TRBJ2-7|-|TRBV7-2|-
TGTGCCAGCAGCTTAGAGGGCACGGGGGCCGAGCAGTACTTC
CASSLEGTGAEQYF